What follows are 26 T cell receptor beta chains derived from one specimen sequenced in a study of blood T cells in healthy people across ages. Combining a sample-barcoded 5' primer with a J-beta primer mix, a second PCR ran for 7 to 11 cycles. TCRdb analysed the 5' RACE reads with MiXCR anew, one entry per CDR3 protein. The data contain some 1,000,000 distinct CDR3 sequences, approximately 25% of them singletons. A further study also used this sample, focusing on T cells of mothers and their children.

Sequenced: blood. The receptors were gathered from a girl aged 2-9 years in good health.

The gene calls are TRBV6-2 or TRBV6-3 and TRBJ2-7; D remains unclear. The CDR3 is made up of 14 amino acids. Germline CDR1 and CDR2: MNHEY and SVGEGT. Trimming took off 2 bases at V and 3 bases at J, with 11 bases between the two ends. CDR3 coding DNA: TGTGCCAGCAGTTACCCCGGAGCCGACTACGAGCAGTACTTC. It yields the protein CASSYPGADYEQYF.

This clonotype showed up just a few times. The chain couples TRBV5-6 to TRBJ2-2; 7 bases are a match to TRBD1. The CDR3 extends over 15 amino acids. V was pared by 1 base and J by 3 bases, with 3 bases of the junction left unmatched. The germline gives CDR1 SGHDT, CDR2 YYEEEE. The CDR3 DNA sequence: TGTGCCAGCAGCTTGTCCGACAGGGACACCGGGGAGCTGTTTTTT. Residues: CASSLSDRDTGELFF. Combining the CDR3 with reference TRBV5-6 and TRBJ2-2 gives the whole variable domain DAGVTQSPTHLIKTRGQQVTLRCSPKSGHDTVSWYQQALGQGPQFIFQYYEEEERQRGNFPDRFSGHQFPNYSSELNVNALLLGDSALYLCASSLSDRDTGELFFGEGSRLTVL.

A few counts support this clonotype. The CDR3 DNA follows: TGTGCCAGCAGTGAAGTGGACGGGACATATTCACCCCTCCACTTT. Translated, it gives CASSEVDGTYSPLHF. The V and J genes are TRBV2 and TRBJ1-6, with D perhaps TRBD1 (6 bases). The ends were cut back, 1 base at V and 8 bases at J, with 12 bases in the middle. The germline V gene encodes CDR1 SNHLY and CDR2 FYNNEI. There are 15 residues in the CDR3.

The genes are TRBV9 and TRBJ2-3; tentatively, D is TRBD2 (5 bases). V lost 6 bases and J 7 bases, leaving 18 bases between the germline ends. The germline gives CDR1 SGDLS, CDR2 YYNGEE. The CDR3 is 14 residues long. CDR3 bases: TGTGCCAGCACCGAGGGAGATGCCCAGTATACGCAGTATTTT. Its protein is CASTEGDAQYTQYF.

This clonotype was seen only a few times. The chain carries TRBV28 and TRBJ2-1, with 14 bases that match TRBD2. The V gene's germline CDR1 is MDHEN and CDR2 SYDVKM. This CDR3 contains 15 residues. V dropped 5 bases and J dropped 6; count of bases not matched to a gene: 3. Here the CDR3 DNA reads TGTGCCAGCAGTCCGACTAGCGGGAGGGCCAATGAGCAGTTCTTC. Translating gives CASSPTSGRANEQFF.

J is TRBJ1-1 and V is TRBV9; 7 bases match TRBD1. The germline gives CDR1 SGDLS, CDR2 YYNGEE. V gave up 0 bases and J gave up 7 bases; unmatched junction bases: 3. The CDR3 is 13 amino acids. The CDR3 loop is CASSVEGAGEAFF. The CDR3 DNA follows: TGTGCCAGCAGCGTAGAGGGGGCAGGTGAAGCTTTCTTT. Based on the CDR3 plus reference TRBV9 and TRBJ1-1, the full variable domain is DSGVTQTPKHLITATGQRVTLRCSPRSGDLSVYWYQQSLDQGLQFLIQYYNGEERAKGNILERFSAQQFPDLHSELNLSSLELGDSALYFCASSVEGAGEAFFGQGTRLTVV.

The V and J genes are TRBV7-2 and TRBJ1-2; TRBD1 is a possible D gene (5 bases). Germline V gene data show CDR1 as SGHTA and CDR2 as FQGNSA. This CDR3 is built from 14 residues. The V and J ends lost 2 bases and 8 bases respectively, with 15 bases between them. CDR3 residues: CASSLIGGSEGYTF. Written as DNA, the CDR3 is TGTGCCAGCAGCTTAATCGGGGGGTCGGAGGGCTACACCTTC.

The chain has TRBV28 and TRBJ2-5, with D perhaps TRBD1 (6 bases). Germline-derived CDR1 and CDR2 are MDHEN and SYDVKM. The CDR3 consists of 17 residues. V dropped 3 bases and J dropped 2 bases, with 19 bases sitting between them. CDR3 amino acids: CASSFLSARTEQETQYF. CDR3 nucleotides: TGTGCCAGCAGTTTTCTGTCGGCTCGGACAGAACAAGAGACCCAGTACTTC.

The rearrangement joins TRBV10-3 to TRBJ2-1; perhaps TRBD2 as D (5 bases). Germline V lookup: CDR1 ENHRY, CDR2 SYGVKD. V was clipped by 2 bases and J by 7 bases, with 18 bases between them. This CDR3 region has 16 residues. The CDR3 reads CAISEPGLTGDNEQFF. In nucleotides, the CDR3 is TGTGCCATCAGTGAGCCTGGACTGACTGGAGATAATGAGCAGTTCTTC.

This clonotype was seen a handful of times. V gene TRBV12-3 or TRBV12-4 combines with J gene TRBJ2-1, with D possibly TRBD2 on 6 matching bases. The ends were cut back, 5 bases at V and 14 bases at J, with 25 bases in the middle. The CDR3 runs 15 residues. As DNA, the CDR3 is TGTGCCAGCAGTCCGGGACTCGCTGCCGCCCGAATGGAGTTCTTC. The encoded protein is CASSPGLAAARMEFF.

The chain links TRBV20-1 to TRBJ2-1; D gene uncertain. V shed 0 bases and J shed 7 bases, with 13 bases lying between them. Germline lookup yields CDR1 DFQATT and CDR2 SNEGSKA (reference sequence). This CDR3 is 14 amino acids long. CDR3 DNA sequence: TGCAGTGCTAGAGATAAGGCTTTCGGGAATGAGCAGTTCTTC. The encoded protein is CSARDKAFGNEQFF.

The chain links TRBV29-1 to TRBJ2-5; D possibly corresponds to TRBD1 (5 bases). TRBJ2-7 explains the end of the DNA better; the J call may be wrong. Germline CDR1 is SQVTM and CDR2 is ANQGSEA. CDR3 size: 12 residues. CDR3 residues: CSVRSGWGEQYF. The CDR3 DNA is TGCAGCGTCCGATCAGGGTGGGGCGAGCAGTACTTC.

In regard to this clonotype: Mismatch with germline at one junction end may stem from a read error. V and J are TRBV2 and TRBJ1-1; D is undetermined. Germline lookup yields CDR1 SNHLY and CDR2 FYNNEI. This CDR3 contains 13 residues. CDR3 DNA: TGCGCCAGCAGTGAACAACAGAACACTGAAGCTTTCTTT. Translating gives CASSEQQNTEAFF.

V is TRBV20-1 and J is TRBJ2-1; possible D gene TRBD1, 6 bases. The end of the DNA fits TRBJ2-7 better, so the J call may be wrong. CDR1 and CDR2 from the germline V gene are DFQATT and SNEGSKA (reference sequence). The CDR3 runs 14 residues. The CDR3 bases are TGCAGTGCTAGTGGGGGCGGCAGACCCTACGAGCAGTACTTC. Residues: CSASGGGRPYEQYF.

The CDR3 DNA reads TGTGCCATCAGTTCGGGACCAGGGTACGAGCAGTACTTC. This gives the protein CAISSGPGYEQYF. The V gene is TRBV10-3, the J gene TRBJ2-7; D is possibly TRBD1 or TRBD2 (5 bases each). The CDR3 is 13 amino acids. Germline values: CDR1 ENHRY, CDR2 SYGVKD. The germline V and J ends were trimmed by 5 bases and 4 bases, with 12 bases remaining between them.

The V call is TRBV20-1, the J call TRBJ1-1, with TRBD1 as a possible D gene (6 bases). The CDR3 loop spans 15 amino acids. Germline loops: CDR1 DFQATT, CDR2 SNEGSKA (reference sequence). Trimming shortened V by 5 bases and J by 2 bases, and 18 bases separated the two germline ends. CDR3 nucleotide sequence: TGCAGTGCTTTCGCCGTGGGGGGCATCAACACTGAAGCTTTCTTT. The encoded protein is CSAFAVGGINTEAFF.

This clonotype was counted at least ten times. The rearrangement joins TRBV29-1 to TRBJ2-5; the match to TRBD2 covers 9 bases. The end of the DNA is better explained by TRBJ2-1, so the J call may be wrong. Germline V gene sequence: CDR1 SQVTM, CDR2 ANQGSEA. The CDR3 totals 15 residues. The CDR3 protein is CSVDGGSGRPDEQFF. The DNA for the CDR3 is TGCAGCGTTGACGGGGGTAGCGGGAGACCCGATGAGCAGTTCTTC.

This clonotype was seen more than once but under ten times. The genes are TRBV7-2 and TRBJ2-1; a possible D gene is TRBD1 (5 bases). Trimming removed 1 base at V and 12 bases at J, with 13 bases between. There are 13 residues in the CDR3. Germline V gene sequence: CDR1 SGHTA, CDR2 FQGNSA. The CDR3 bases are TGTGCCAGCAGCTTAGAACAGGAACGAGCGCAGTTCTTC. Amino acids: CASSLEQERAQFF. The full variable domain, with the rest looked up from reference TRBV7-2 and TRBJ2-1, is GAGVSQSPSNKVTEKGKDVELRCDPISGHTALYWYRQSLGQGLEFLIYFQGNSAPDKSGLPSDRFSAERTGGSVSTLTIQRTQQEDSAVYLCASSLEQERAQFFGPGTRLTVL.

This clonotype was counted between two and nine times. This sequence joins TRBV6-6 and TRBJ1-1, with D hard to call. The CDR3 loop spans 13 amino acids. The V end lost 8 bases, the J end lost 1 base, and 11 bases lay between the germline ends. Germline V gene lookup returns CDR1 MNHNY and CDR2 SVGAGI (reference sequence). CDR3 in amino acids: CASLAEQNTEAFF. The CDR3 DNA sequence: TGTGCCAGCTTAGCGGAACAGAACACTGAAGCTTTCTTT.

The CDR3 loop is CATSRDPPEAFF. CDR3 sequence (DNA): TGTGCCACCAGCAGAGATCCCCCCGAAGCTTTCTTT. The chain has TRBV15 and TRBJ1-1; D uncertain. Trimming cost V 0 bases and J 8 bases, with 7 bases left between them. CDR1 LNHNV and CDR2 YYDKDF come from the germline V gene (reference sequence). The CDR3 sequence is 12 residues long.

This clonotype has more than one count but fewer than ten. V gene TRBV7-9 combines with J gene TRBJ1-2; no reliable D call. The CDR3 is 12 amino acids. Looked up from germline, CDR1 is SEHNR and CDR2 is FQNEAQ (reference sequence). Trimming pared 8 bases from V and 5 bases from J, leaving 12 bases between. The CDR3: CASGRTEYGYTF. The CDR3 nucleotides read TGTGCCAGCGGCAGGACGGAGTATGGCTACACCTTC.

The chain carries TRBV29-1 and TRBJ1-1; D might be TRBD1 (5 bases). Germline V lookup: CDR1 SQVTM, CDR2 ANQGSEA. CDR3 length: 13 residues. Between the trimmed V and J ends, which lost 3 bases and 3 bases, there was a span of 11 bases. CDR3 sequence reads: CSVDPGLHTEAFF. CDR3 in DNA: TGCAGCGTTGACCCAGGGCTTCACACTGAAGCTTTCTTT.

This clonotype appeared a few times. The chain is built from TRBV5-6 and TRBJ2-5, with D uncertain. The J call is in doubt because the DNA end fits TRBJ2-7 better. The V gene's germline CDR1 is SGHDT and CDR2 YYEEEE. This CDR3 is built from 13 residues. The CDR3 region is CASSFSVSYEQYF. The CDR3, as DNA: TGTGCCAGCAGTTTTTCCGTATCTTACGAGCAGTACTTC.

This chain uses TRBV7-8 with TRBJ2-5; D is perhaps TRBD2 (6 bases). TRBJ2-7 matches the DNA end more closely, so the J call is doubtful. The germline gives CDR1 SGHVS, CDR2 FQNEAQ. The CDR3 is 14 residues long. The CDR3 DNA reads TGTGCCAGCAGCTTAGAAGGGAGGCACTACGAGCAGTACTTC. Amino acid sequence: CASSLEGRHYEQYF.

The chain joins TRBV25-1 to TRBJ2-6; 8 positions match TRBD1. Trimming at V came to 7 bases and at J to 2 bases, leaving 4 bases not matched to a gene. The CDR3 runs 15 residues. Germline V gene data show CDR1 as MGHDK and CDR2 as SYGVNS. The CDR3 spells CASKQQGAGANVLTF. The CDR3 DNA reads as TGTGCCAGCAAGCAACAGGGGGCTGGGGCCAACGTCCTGACTTTC.

The rearrangement joins TRBV7-6 to TRBJ2-5, with unresolved D. The germline V gene encodes CDR1 SGHVS and CDR2 FNYEAQ. Deletions cut 1 base from V and 1 base from J, with 7 bases between. The CDR3 extends over 14 amino acids. Here the CDR3 DNA reads TGTGCCAGCAGCTTAGACTCCTTCCAAGAGACCCAGTACTTC. Translation gives CASSLDSFQETQYF.